This T cell receptor (beta chain) was identified during a study of cytomegalovirus exposure and HLA in healthy donors. For this clone: What it binds is not known.

Trimming took 6 bases from V and 5 from J; bases not matched to a gene: 7. CDR3 length equals 14 residues. Germline V CDR1 and CDR2: SGHTA, FQGTGA. Study outcomes and limitations: For cytomegalovirus status, the classifier reportedly gave diagnoses with high specificity and sensitivity.

A multiplex PCR was run with 60 Vbeta primers and 13 Jbeta primers. Data came from immunoSEQ multiplex PCR; TCRdb stores just in-frame clones and leaves some out. Recorded here are 30,000 to 40,000 clones; the top ten clones represent approximately 3.6%. The receptor was derived from a woman aged 40 to 50 in good health and CMV-seropositive. Sample: PBMCs. The chain couples TRBV7-3 to TRBJ2-7, with 10 bases aligning to TRBD1. DNA of the CDR3: TGTGCCAGCAGTCGGGACAGGGGTTCTAACGAGCAGTACTTC. Encoded protein: CASSRDRGSNEQYF.